This T cell receptor beta chain was documented in a study of control samples from healthy donors and cancer patients (dated by TCRdb to 2019 to 2021). In this sample, this clone turned up a few times. Its antigen is not yet known. Base qualities are not recorded, but no much larger clone differs from it by a single base. The library was prepared using the immunoSEQ multiplex PCR assay. Drawn from immuneACCESS, this table holds only the in-frame rearrangements with V and J called that TCRdb kept. Clones are partly lost; checked studies trace under half to an unresolved V gene and leave the rest unexplained. Across this sample there are some 99,000 clones, with about nine tenths seen only once. The top ten clonotypes cover 3.5% to 4.5% of the sample. The TCR sequence derives from a human donor in good health. The donor label of this sample is uncertain. The sample taken for sequencing was blood.

For the CDR3, the sequence is CASSLSGGSDEQFF. The nucleotides are TGTGCCAGCAGTCTTAGCGGGGGGAGCGATGAGCAGTTCTTC. The chain is encoded by TRBV7-8 joined to TRBJ2-1, with TRBD2 identical over 10 junction bases. After removal of 6 bases from V and 8 bases from J, the junction retains 7 bases not matched to a gene. The CDR3, cysteine through phenylalanine, is 14 amino acids long. The retained sequence is limited to the CDR3, 42 bases, with the frame set at the first base. According to the germline V gene, CDR1 reads SGHVS and CDR2 reads FQNEAQ. With the portions outside the CDR3 filled from the reference TRBV7-8 and TRBJ2-1 genes, the complete variable region becomes GAGVSQSPRYKVAKRGQDVALRCDPISGHVSLFWYQQALGQGPEFLTYFQNEAQLDKSGLPSDRFFAERPEGSVSTLKIQRTQQEDSAVYLCASSLSGGSDEQFFGPGTRLTVL.